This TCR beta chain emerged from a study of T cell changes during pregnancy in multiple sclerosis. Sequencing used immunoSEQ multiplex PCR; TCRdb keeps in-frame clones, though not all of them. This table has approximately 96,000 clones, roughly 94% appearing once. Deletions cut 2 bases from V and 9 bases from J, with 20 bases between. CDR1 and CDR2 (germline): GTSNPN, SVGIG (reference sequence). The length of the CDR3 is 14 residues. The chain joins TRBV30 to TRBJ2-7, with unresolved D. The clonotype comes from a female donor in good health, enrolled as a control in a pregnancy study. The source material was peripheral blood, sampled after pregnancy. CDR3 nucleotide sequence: TGTGCCTGGAGTCTCTGGGCAGGTCGTGTGGGGCAGTACTTC. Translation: CAWSLWAGRVGQYF. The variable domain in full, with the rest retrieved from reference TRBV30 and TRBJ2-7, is SQTIHQWPATLVQPVGSPLSLECTVEGTSNPNLYWYRQAAGRGLQLLFYSVGIGQISSEVPQNLSASRPQDRQFILSSKKLLLSDSGFYLCAWSLWAGRVGQYFGPGTRLTVT.